The entry below gives a single T cell receptor (beta chain) sequence along with its context. The target antigen is unknown. The data belong to a study of long-term antiretroviral therapy in people with HIV. PBMC samples from each donor numbered at least one pre-ART and at least two post-ART. Points from the study as a whole: Blood dates from about 2003 to 2018, possibly under older ART regimens. The study found that diversity rose after ART but stayed below transplant donor controls. Control repertoires displayed wider CDR3 length ranges than the HIV repertoires.

Version v3.0 of the immunoSEQ assay ran at survey level. Using immunoSEQ multiplex PCR, the repertoire was profiled, and TCRdb retains in-frame clones only, with some absent. The sample lists 25,000 to 30,000 clones; 88% were seen once. The receptor comes from a young woman with HIV. The sequencing used unsorted PBMCs, collected 0.5 years after starting antiretroviral therapy.

The CDR3 reads CASSWGQSTDTQYF. CDR3 DNA sequence: TGTGCCAGCAGTTGGGGACAATCCACAGATACGCAGTATTTT. V and J are TRBV27 and TRBJ2-3, with D tentatively TRBD1 (6 bases). CDR1 MNHEY and CDR2 SMNVEV come from the germline V gene (reference sequence). V was clipped by 4 bases and J by 2 bases, with 10 bases between them. The CDR3 contains 14 residues.